The clone carrying this T cell receptor beta chain has just a few counts. With V trimmed by 5 bases and J by 3 bases, 13 bases remained unmatched. The CDR3 is made up of 17 amino acids. Germline V gene lookup returns CDR1 SNHLY and CDR2 FYNNEI. Generated by immunoSEQ multiplex PCR, the TCRdb table keeps only in-frame clones and is missing some. This sample yields 110,000 to 150,000 clones, of which approximately 80% are seen a single time; roughly 1.7% belongs to the top ten. The data originate from a study of blood T cell repertoires in COVID-19. Whole-study context: The United States, Italy and Spain supplied acute and convalescent COVID-19 samples.

Individuals drawn from approximately 26 US areas were roughly 18 to 100 years old. Clinical history as reported by participants underpinned cohort assignment. The sequenced sample was PBMCs or T cells enriched from blood (not recorded which). This TCR derives from a woman aged 18-35 years who had been exposed to COVID-19. The chain employs TRBV2 and TRBJ2-1; TRBD2 matches 7 bases. CDR3 nucleotides: TGTGCCAGCAGTTCCGGGGCCCGACTAGCAGACTACAATGAGCAGTTCTTC. Protein sequence: CASSSGARLADYNEQFF.